This T cell receptor beta chain was recovered during a study of cytomegalovirus exposure and HLA in healthy donors. Donors were drawn from the approximately 110-subject validation cohort, separate from the roughly 670-subject first cohort. Germline V gene sequence: CDR1 LNHNV, CDR2 YYDKDF (reference sequence). CDR3 length: 15 amino acids. The V gene end was trimmed by 3 bases and the J gene end by 4 bases; junction bases not matched to a gene: 7. Sequencing used immunoSEQ multiplex PCR; TCRdb keeps in-frame clones, though not all of them. The table shows fewer than 400,000 clones, with 70% to 90% occurring only once.

J is TRBJ2-7 and V is TRBV15; 9 nucleotides agree with TRBD1. Sample: PBMCs. This TCR was recovered from a man aged 30 to 39 in good health and CMV-seronegative. The CDR3 reads CATSRAGDRAYEQYF. Written as DNA, the CDR3 is TGTGCCACCAGCAGGGCCGGGGACAGGGCATACGAGCAGTACTTC.